Each of the 29 T cell receptor beta chains below was sequenced from the same sample in a study of blood T cell repertoires in COVID-19. Using immunoSEQ multiplex PCR, the repertoire was profiled, and TCRdb retains in-frame clones only, with some absent. The sample shows nearly 350,000 clones, around 82% of them seen only once. Sequencing was done on a sample of peripheral blood. The receptors originated from a man between 25 and 39 years old with active or convalescent COVID-19.

This chain links TRBV7-2 with TRBJ2-3, with 7 bases identical to TRBD2. Trimming at V came to 4 bases and at J to 5 bases, leaving 6 bases not matched to a gene. The CDR3 has 14 amino acids. Germline CDR1 is SGHTA and CDR2 is FQGNSA. The CDR3 loop is CASSSRDYKDTQYF. CDR3 nucleotide sequence: TGTGCCAGCAGCTCCCGGGACTACAAAGATACGCAGTATTTT.

The rearrangement links TRBV9 to TRBJ2-3; 7 nucleotides match TRBD2. CDR3 size: 14 residues. The germline gives CDR1 SGDLS, CDR2 YYNGEE. Losses at the gene ends were 3 bases for V and 2 bases for J; bases not matched to a gene: 3. CDR3 sequence (DNA): TGTGCCAGCAGCGGACTAGCCCTCACAGATACGCAGTATTTT. Translated: CASSGLALTDTQYF.

The chain has TRBV19 and TRBJ2-1; maybe TRBD2 (5 bases). Germline CDR1 reads LNHDA; CDR2 reads SQIVND (reference sequence). This CDR3 has 12 residues. Trimming took 6 bases from V and 7 from J, leaving 10 bases between them. CDR3 region: CASRRTGNEQFF. For the CDR3, the DNA is TGTGCCAGTAGGAGGACTGGGAATGAGCAGTTCTTC. The full variable domain, rest sourced from reference TRBV19 and TRBJ2-1, is DGGITQSPKYLFRKEGQNVTLSCEQNLNHDAMYWYRQDPGQGLRLIYYSQIVNDFQKGDIAEGYSVSREKKESFPLTVTSAQKNPTAFYLCASRRTGNEQFFGPGTRLTVL.

This chain links TRBV14 with TRBJ1-6; TRBD1 is a possible D gene (6 bases). The V gene lost 4 bases and the J gene lost 5 bases, with 18 bases spanning the gap. This CDR3 is built from 17 residues. In germline, CDR1 is SGHDN, CDR2 FVKESK. CDR3 protein: CASSRYRGGADNSPLHF. The CDR3 DNA is TGTGCCAGCAGCCGTTACCGGGGGGGCGCGGATAATTCACCCCTCCACTTT.

The chain has TRBV12-3 or TRBV12-4 and TRBJ1-2; D uncertain. The CDR3 runs 12 residues. The V and J ends lost 6 bases and 8 bases respectively, with 13 bases between them. CDR3 sequence reads: CASSSTMWGYTF. CDR3 bases: TGTGCCAGCAGCTCTACTATGTGGGGCTACACCTTC.

The chain has TRBV27 and TRBJ2-2, with D unclear. With 0 bases removed from V and 3 bases from J, the gap between germline ends came to 5 bases. CDR1 and CDR2 from the germline V gene are MNHEY and SMNVEV (reference sequence). This CDR3 region has 14 residues. CDR3 nucleotide sequence: TGTGCCAGCAGTTTATCGGGCTACACCGGGGAGCTGTTTTTT. Its protein is CASSLSGYTGELFF.

This clone was seen just once. The V and J genes are TRBV6-6 and TRBJ2-3, with 13 bases identical to TRBD2. In germline, CDR1 is MNHNY, CDR2 SVGAGI (reference sequence). CDR3 length: 15 residues. Unmatched junction bases numbered 3, after V lost 5 bases and J lost 4 bases. The CDR3 bases are TGTGCCAGCAGTGCAGGACTAGCGGGAGCAGATACGCAGTATTTT. Translation gives CASSAGLAGADTQYF.

V is TRBV29-1 and J is TRBJ2-1; 11 bases match TRBD2. This CDR3 contains 15 residues. Germline CDR1 and CDR2: SQVTM and ANQGSEA. With 7 bases clipped from V and 9 bases from J, the junction kept 14 bases outside the gene matches. CDR3 in DNA: TGCAGCGCCGGACCGCTAGCGGGAGGTAGGAGTGAGCAGTTCTTC. Translating gives CSAGPLAGGRSEQFF.

The V and J genes are TRBV4-1 and TRBJ1-1; D is unresolved. CDR3 length: 14 amino acids. Germline V CDR1 and CDR2: MGHRA, YSYEKL. Trimming stripped 1 base from V and 1 base from J, with 7 bases between. The CDR3 region has the DNA TGCGCCAGCAGCCAAGTCGGCGGGAACACTGAAGCTTTCTTT. This encodes CASSQVGGNTEAFF.

The chain uses TRBV18 and TRBJ1-4, with 9 bases fitting TRBD1. The junction had 6 bases not matched to a gene; V was cut back by 3 bases and J by 7 bases. The CDR3 extends over 15 amino acids. The germline V gene encodes CDR1 KGHSH and CDR2 LQKENI. This CDR3 is CASSPSGTGSEKLFF. The CDR3 nucleotides read TGTGCCAGCTCACCCTCGGGGACAGGGAGTGAAAAACTGTTTTTT.

This chain links TRBV7-9 with TRBJ1-1; the D is unclear. Trimming shortened V by 1 base and J by 1 base, and 10 bases separated the two germline ends. Germline lookup yields CDR1 SEHNR and CDR2 FQNEAQ (reference sequence). The CDR3 consists of 15 residues. DNA of the CDR3: TGTGCCAGCAGCTTAGGCCGGACTTCGAACACTGAAGCTTTCTTT. Encoded protein: CASSLGRTSNTEAFF.

Worth noting for this clone: At the DNA level, this CDR3 is encoded by other sequences in the same sample as well. This chain uses TRBV4-3 with TRBJ1-1; D is uncertain. CDR1 and CDR2 from the germline V gene are LGHNA and YSLEER. This CDR3 spans 13 amino acids. V lost 0 bases and J lost 1, with 3 bases in between. The CDR3 sequence: CASSQDRNTEAFF. Written as DNA, the CDR3 is TGCGCCAGCAGCCAAGATCGGAACACTGAAGCTTTCTTT.

This clone was picked up one time. The rearrangement links TRBV4-2 to TRBJ2-5; 9 bases align to TRBD2. The CDR3 consists of 18 residues. Per germline, CDR1 LGHNA and CDR2 YNFKEQ. Unmatched junction bases numbered 9, after V lost 1 base and J lost 0 bases. The chain's CDR3 is CASSQGILAGTHQETQYF. The CDR3 DNA reads TGTGCCAGCAGCCAAGGGATCCTAGCGGGGACCCACCAAGAGACCCAGTACTTC.

A word on this clone: This may be a read error, as it is one base from a much larger clone. V gene TRBV27 combines with J gene TRBJ2-1; TRBD2 might be the D (5 bases). Germline-derived CDR1 and CDR2 are MNHEY and SMNVEV (reference sequence). This CDR3 has 14 amino acids. Trimming left V 2 bases short and J 4 bases short, with 9 bases between. DNA of the CDR3: TGTGCCAGCAGTTTAAACGGGGTTTACAATGAGCAGTTCTTC. Translating it yields CASSLNGVYNEQFF.

This clone was detected only a few times. The chain links TRBV9 to TRBJ2-7, with D possibly being TRBD2 (5 bases). Between the trimmed V and J ends, which lost 2 bases and 4 bases, there was a span of 13 bases. Germline CDR1 SGDLS, CDR2 YYNGEE. This CDR3 spans 14 amino acids. The CDR3 DNA is TGTGCCAGCAGCGTTGGGCTAGCTAATTACGAGCAGTACTTC. Protein: CASSVGLANYEQYF.

This clone showed up just once. J is TRBJ2-1 and V is TRBV27; 11 nucleotides agree with TRBD2. CDR3 length equals 15 residues. Germline assignment: CDR1 MNHEY and CDR2 SMNVEV (reference sequence). With 5 bases clipped from V and 5 bases from J, the junction kept 5 bases outside the gene matches. CDR3 sequence: CASSLGTSGNNEQFF. The CDR3 DNA sequence: TGTGCCAGCAGTCTCGGGACTAGCGGAAACAATGAGCAGTTCTTC.

V usage is TRBV4-2 and J usage is TRBJ1-1; 10 positions match TRBD1. The CDR3 consists of 14 residues. J lost 10 bases, V lost 1 base, and 6 bases had no gene match. CDR1 is LGHNA and CDR2 is YNFKEQ in the germline V gene. In nucleotides, the CDR3 is TGTGCCAGCAGCCAAGCCGGGACAGGGGAGGGAGCTTTCTTT. Translating gives CASSQAGTGEGAFF.

The chain employs TRBV10-3 and TRBJ1-5; D is perhaps TRBD1 (5 bases). Trimming cost V 3 bases and J 3 bases, with 12 bases left between them. Germline loops: CDR1 ENHRY, CDR2 SYGVKD. The CDR3 extends over 15 amino acids. In DNA, the CDR3 is TGTGCCATCAGTGAAAGGGGCGGTGACAATCAGCCCCAGCATTTT. It is translated as CAISERGGDNQPQHF.

The gene calls are TRBV9 and TRBJ1-3, with D unresolved. CDR3 length equals 12 residues. Trimming took off 7 bases at V and 4 bases at J, with 9 bases between the two ends. Germline V gene sequence: CDR1 SGDLS, CDR2 YYNGEE. CDR3 coding DNA: TGTGCCAGCGAGGGAGGGGGAAACACCATATATTTT. The encoded protein is CASEGGGNTIYF.

The DNA for the CDR3 is TGTGCCCTCCTTTTGACTCGCTCCTACCGTTACGAGCAGTACTTC. It translates to CALLLTRSYRYEQYF. The rearrangement links TRBV30 to TRBJ2-7; D gene unclear. CDR3 size: 15 residues. Trimming shortened V by 8 bases and J by 4 bases, and 24 bases separated the two germline ends. Germline CDR1 GTSNPN, CDR2 SVGIG (reference sequence).

This sequence joins TRBV6-5 and TRBJ2-4; perhaps TRBD1 as D (5 bases). This CDR3 comprises 14 residues. Trimming stripped 0 bases from V and 8 bases from J, with 11 bases between. Germline CDR1 reads MNHEY; CDR2 reads SVGAGI. CDR3 sequence: CASSYSKGVDIQYF. The CDR3 DNA reads as TGTGCCAGCAGTTACTCGAAAGGGGTGGACATTCAGTACTTC.

CDR3 in amino acids: CASQVSIPYGYTF. The CDR3 nucleotides are TGTGCCTCCCAAGTAAGCATTCCCTATGGCTACACCTTC. V gene TRBV2 combines with J gene TRBJ1-2; D gene uncertain. Germline V gene data show CDR1 as SNHLY and CDR2 as FYNNEI. The CDR3 loop spans 13 amino acids. V was pared by 11 bases and J by 4 bases, with 17 bases between.

A note on this clone: The same CDR3 can be traced to other DNA sequences in this sample. This chain connects TRBV7-3 to TRBJ2-5; 7 bases match TRBD1. This CDR3 region has 13 residues. Germline trimming cut 4 bases from V and 2 bases from J; bases unmatched to any gene: 1. CDR1 and CDR2 (germline): SGHTA, FQGTGA. The DNA for the CDR3 is TGTGCCAGCAGCTCGGGACAGCAAGAGACCCAGTACTTC. Its protein is CASSSGQQETQYF.

The chain has TRBV11-1 and TRBJ2-2; 7 nucleotides align to TRBD2. Germline CDR1 is SGHAT and CDR2 is FQDESV (reference sequence). V was clipped by 8 bases and J by 2 bases; unmatched bases: 5. This CDR3 region has 14 residues. CDR3 nucleotides: TGTGCCAGCCGGACGGGGGGAAACACCGGGGAGCTGTTTTTT. It codes for CASRTGGNTGELFF. Full variable domain (rest looked up from reference TRBV11-1 and TRBJ2-2): EAEVAQSPRYKITEKSQAVAFWCDPISGHATLYWYRQILGQGPELLVQFQDESVVDDSQLPKDRFSAERLKGVDSTLKIQPAELGDSAMYLCASRTGGNTGELFFGEGSRLTVL.

This clone is medium-sized. The gene calls are TRBV24-1 and TRBJ2-2; D remains ambiguous. The V and J ends lost 0 bases and 6 bases respectively, with 7 bases between them. The CDR3 runs to 14 residues. The V gene's germline CDR1 is KGHDR and CDR2 SFDVKD. The DNA for the CDR3 is TGTGCCACCAGTGATTTGCTTCTCCCCGGGGAGCTGTTTTTT. Translation gives CATSDLLLPGELFF.

This sequence joins TRBV4-1 and TRBJ1-5, with 8 bases lining up with TRBD1. After removal of 3 bases from V and 4 bases from J, the junction contained 5 bases not matched to a gene. The CDR3 sequence is 15 residues long. Germline-derived CDR1 and CDR2 are MGHRA and YSYEKL. DNA of the CDR3: TGCGCCAGCAGCCATGGACAGGGCTGGAATCAGCCCCAGCATTTT. Amino acid sequence: CASSHGQGWNQPQHF.

The chain has TRBV6-5 and TRBJ1-6, with a weak D call TRBD1 (6 bases). The CDR3 has 14 residues. Trimming cost V 10 bases and J 7 bases, with 17 bases left between them. Germline V CDR1 and CDR2: MNHEY, SVGAGI. For the CDR3, the DNA is TGTGCCACCGGGGAGAGGGGGATGAATTCACCCCTCCACTTT. Protein sequence: CATGERGMNSPLHF.

V is TRBV4-1 and J is TRBJ1-1; possible D gene TRBD1, 5 bases. The CDR3 extends over 14 amino acids. Germline-derived CDR1 and CDR2 are MGHRA and YSYEKL. V lost 3 bases and J 6 bases, leaving 14 bases between the germline ends. CDR3 sequence reads: CASSQAPGGAEAFF. The CDR3 DNA sequence: TGCGCCAGCAGCCAGGCGCCAGGAGGGGCTGAAGCTTTCTTT.

This sequence joins TRBV5-1 and TRBJ1-1; 7 bases fit TRBD1. The V gene end was trimmed by 0 bases and the J gene end by 4 bases; junction bases not matched to a gene: 6. The CDR3 totals 15 residues. CDR1 and CDR2 (germline): SGHRS, YFSETQ. Written as DNA, the CDR3 is TGCGCCAGCAGCTTGGGGGGACAGTTGAGCACTGAAGCTTTCTTT. Protein product: CASSLGGQLSTEAFF.